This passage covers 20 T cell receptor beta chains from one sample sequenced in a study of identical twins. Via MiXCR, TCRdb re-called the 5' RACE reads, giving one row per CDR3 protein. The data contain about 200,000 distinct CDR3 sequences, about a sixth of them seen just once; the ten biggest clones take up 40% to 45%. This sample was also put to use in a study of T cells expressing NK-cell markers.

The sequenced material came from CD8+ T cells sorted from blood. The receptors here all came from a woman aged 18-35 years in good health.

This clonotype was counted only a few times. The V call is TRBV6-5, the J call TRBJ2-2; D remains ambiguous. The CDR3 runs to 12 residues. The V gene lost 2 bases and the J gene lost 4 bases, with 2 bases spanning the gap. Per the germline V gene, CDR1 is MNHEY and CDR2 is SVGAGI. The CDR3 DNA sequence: TGTGCCAGCAGTTACGCCACCGGGGAGCTGTTTTTT. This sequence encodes CASSYATGELFF.

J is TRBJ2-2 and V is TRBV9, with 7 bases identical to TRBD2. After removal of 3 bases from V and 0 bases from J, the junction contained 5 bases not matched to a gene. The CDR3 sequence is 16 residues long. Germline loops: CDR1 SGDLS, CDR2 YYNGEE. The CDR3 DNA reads TGTGCCAGCAGCGGACGAGCGGGAACGAACACCGGGGAGCTGTTTTTT. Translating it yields CASSGRAGTNTGELFF.

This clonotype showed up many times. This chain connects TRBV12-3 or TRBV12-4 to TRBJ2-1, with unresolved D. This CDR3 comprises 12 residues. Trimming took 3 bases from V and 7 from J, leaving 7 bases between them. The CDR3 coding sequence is TGTGCCAGCAGTTTTGACCTGAATGAGCAGTTCTTC. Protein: CASSFDLNEQFF.

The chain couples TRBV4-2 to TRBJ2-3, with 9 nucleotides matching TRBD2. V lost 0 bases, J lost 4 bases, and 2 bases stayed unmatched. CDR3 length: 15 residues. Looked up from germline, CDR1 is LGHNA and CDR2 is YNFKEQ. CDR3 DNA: TGTGCCAGCAGCCAAGAGCGGGAGGGCCCAGATACGCAGTATTTT. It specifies CASSQEREGPDTQYF.

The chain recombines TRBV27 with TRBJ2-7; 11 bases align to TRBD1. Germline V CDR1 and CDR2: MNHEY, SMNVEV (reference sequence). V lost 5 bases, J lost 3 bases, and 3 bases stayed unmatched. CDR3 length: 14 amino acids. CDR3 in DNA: TGTGCCAGCAGTCCGGGACAGGGGGTCTACGAGCAGTACTTC. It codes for CASSPGQGVYEQYF.

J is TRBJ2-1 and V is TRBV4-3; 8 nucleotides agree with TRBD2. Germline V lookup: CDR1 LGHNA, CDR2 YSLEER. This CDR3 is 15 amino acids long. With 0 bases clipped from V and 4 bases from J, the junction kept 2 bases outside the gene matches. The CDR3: CASSQELAGYNEQFF. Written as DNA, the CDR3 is TGCGCCAGCAGCCAAGAGCTAGCGGGTTACAATGAGCAGTTCTTC.

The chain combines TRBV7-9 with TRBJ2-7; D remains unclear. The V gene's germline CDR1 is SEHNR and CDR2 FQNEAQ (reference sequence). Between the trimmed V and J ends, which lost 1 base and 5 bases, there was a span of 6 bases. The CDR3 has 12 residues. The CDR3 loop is CASSLERNEQYF. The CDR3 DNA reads TGTGCCAGCAGCTTAGAAAGGAACGAGCAGTACTTC.

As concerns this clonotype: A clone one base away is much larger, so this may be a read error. In DNA, the CDR3 is TGTGCCAGCAGCCAGAACCTAGAGGATTACAATGAGCAGTTCTTC. This codes for CASSQNLEDYNEQFF. This chain uses TRBV7-2 with TRBJ2-1; D is ambiguous. V lost 5 bases and J 4 bases, leaving 15 bases between the germline ends. CDR3 length: 15 residues. Per germline, CDR1 SGHTA and CDR2 FQGNSA.

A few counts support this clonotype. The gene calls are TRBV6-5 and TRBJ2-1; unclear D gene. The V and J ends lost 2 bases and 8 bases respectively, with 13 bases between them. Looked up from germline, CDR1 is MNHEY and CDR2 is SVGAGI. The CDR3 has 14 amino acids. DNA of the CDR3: TGTGCCAGCAGTTACGGTCGTGGAGACGATGAGCAGTTCTTC. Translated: CASSYGRGDDEQFF.

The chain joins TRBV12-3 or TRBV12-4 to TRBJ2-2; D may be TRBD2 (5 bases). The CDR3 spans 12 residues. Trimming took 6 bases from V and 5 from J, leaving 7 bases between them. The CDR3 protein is CASRSGTGELFF. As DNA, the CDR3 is TGTGCCAGCAGATCGGGGACCGGGGAGCTGTTTTTT.

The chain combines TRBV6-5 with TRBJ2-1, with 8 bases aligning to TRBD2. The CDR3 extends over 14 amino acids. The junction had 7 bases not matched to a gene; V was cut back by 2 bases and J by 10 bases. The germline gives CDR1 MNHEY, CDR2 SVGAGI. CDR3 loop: CASSYAASGLEQFF. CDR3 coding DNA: TGTGCCAGCAGTTACGCGGCTAGCGGGTTGGAGCAGTTCTTC.

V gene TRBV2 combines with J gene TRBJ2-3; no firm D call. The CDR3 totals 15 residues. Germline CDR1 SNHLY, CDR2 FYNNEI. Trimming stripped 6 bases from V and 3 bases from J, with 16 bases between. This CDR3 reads CASRGSLVGTDTQYF. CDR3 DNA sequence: TGTGCCAGCAGGGGGTCTCTGGTCGGGACAGATACGCAGTATTTT.

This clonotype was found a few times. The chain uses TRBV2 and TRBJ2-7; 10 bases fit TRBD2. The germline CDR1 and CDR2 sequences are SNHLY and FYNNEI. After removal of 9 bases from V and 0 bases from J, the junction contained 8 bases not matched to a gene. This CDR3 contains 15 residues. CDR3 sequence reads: CARSRTSGSSYEQYF. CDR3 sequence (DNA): TGTGCCAGAAGTCGGACTAGCGGTAGCTCCTACGAGCAGTACTTC.

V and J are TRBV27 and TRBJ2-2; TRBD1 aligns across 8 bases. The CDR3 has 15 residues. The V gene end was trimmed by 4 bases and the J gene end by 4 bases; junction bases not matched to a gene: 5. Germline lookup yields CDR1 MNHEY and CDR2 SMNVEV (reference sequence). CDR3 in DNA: TGTGCCAGCAGTTCAGGGGGCTGGGGCACCGGGGAGCTGTTTTTT. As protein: CASSSGGWGTGELFF.

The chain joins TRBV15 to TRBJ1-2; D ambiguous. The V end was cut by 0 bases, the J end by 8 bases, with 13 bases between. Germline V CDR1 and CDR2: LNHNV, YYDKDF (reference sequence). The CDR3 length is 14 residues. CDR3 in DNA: TGTGCCACCAGCAGAGATAAGGGTCCCTCCGGCTACACCTTC. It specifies CATSRDKGPSGYTF.

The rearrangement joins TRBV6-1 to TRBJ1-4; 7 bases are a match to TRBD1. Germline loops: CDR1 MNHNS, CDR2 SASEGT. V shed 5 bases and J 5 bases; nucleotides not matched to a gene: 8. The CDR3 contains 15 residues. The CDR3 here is CASSTRGRRNEKLFF. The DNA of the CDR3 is TGTGCCAGCAGTACGAGGGGGCGGCGGAATGAAAAACTGTTTTTT.

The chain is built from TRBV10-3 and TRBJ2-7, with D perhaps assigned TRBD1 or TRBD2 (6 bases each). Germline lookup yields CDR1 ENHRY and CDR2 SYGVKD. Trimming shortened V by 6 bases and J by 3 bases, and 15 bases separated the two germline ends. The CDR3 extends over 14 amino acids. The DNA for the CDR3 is TGTGCCATCAGGGTCGAAGGGGGGTACTACGAGCAGTACTTC. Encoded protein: CAIRVEGGYYEQYF.

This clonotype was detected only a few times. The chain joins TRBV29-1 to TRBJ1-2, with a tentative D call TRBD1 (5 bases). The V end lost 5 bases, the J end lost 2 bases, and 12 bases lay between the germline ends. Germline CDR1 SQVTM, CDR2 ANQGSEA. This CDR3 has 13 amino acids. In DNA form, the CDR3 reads TGCAGCGTTTTTCTCGGGACGAACTATGGCTACACCTTC. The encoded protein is CSVFLGTNYGYTF.

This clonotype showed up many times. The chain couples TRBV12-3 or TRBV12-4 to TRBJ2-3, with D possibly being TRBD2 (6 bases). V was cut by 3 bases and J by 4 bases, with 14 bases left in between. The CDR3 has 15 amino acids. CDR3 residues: CASSLSGRGADTQYF. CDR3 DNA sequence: TGTGCCAGCAGTTTGTCCGGGCGGGGCGCAGATACGCAGTATTTT.

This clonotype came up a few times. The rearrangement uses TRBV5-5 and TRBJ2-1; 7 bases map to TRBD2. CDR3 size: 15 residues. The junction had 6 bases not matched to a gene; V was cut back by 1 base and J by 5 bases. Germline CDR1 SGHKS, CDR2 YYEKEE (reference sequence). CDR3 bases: TGTGCCAGCAGCTTGAAGGCGGGAGTCAACAATGAGCAGTTCTTC. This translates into CASSLKAGVNNEQFF.